The TCR beta chain under discussion was sequenced for a study of shared T cell receptors in the human thymus. With V trimmed by 3 bases and J by 8 bases, 8 bases remained unmatched. CDR1 and CDR2 from the germline V gene are SGHTA and FQGNSA. This CDR3 has 14 residues. Some clones are missing from TCRdb's copy, which holds only in-frame ones; the method was immunoSEQ multiplex PCR. The data show hundreds of thousands of clones, approximately 89% seen once. The data also belong to a second study, concerning human thymus T cells.

This receptor was taken from a boy under two years old with a congenital heart defect. The material sequenced was thymocytes. The chain carries TRBV7-2 and TRBJ1-2; 8 nucleotides align to TRBD1. CDR3 DNA sequence: TGTGCCAGCAGCTTTTCACAGGGGGAATGGGGCTACACCTTC. It encodes CASSFSQGEWGYTF.